Listed below are T cell receptor beta chains from one sample, sequenced in a study of T cells in Graves' hyperthyroidism and ophthalmopathy. MiXCR, run by TCRdb on the multiplex PCR reads, gives a single entry per CDR3 protein. The sample contains approximately 400,000 distinct CDR3 sequences, about 15% of which appear only once. The sequencing sample was made of blood. These receptors were obtained from a woman under 40 with Graves' hyperthyroidism. The CDR3 runs from the conserved cysteine through the conserved F or W. The D gene is left open where the match is weak. Clone size appears in some rows only: once, few, many, or a class for an expanded clone.

j_call v_call clone_size d_call cdr3_nt cdr3_aa
TRBJ1-5 TRBV20-1 few - TGCAGTGCTAGAGTCGGGCAGCCCTATAGCAATCAGCCCCAGCATTTT CSARVGQPYSNQPQHF
TRBJ1-1 TRBV28 few - TGTGCCAGCACGCAGGGGTTAGGGTCTGAAGCTTTCTTT CASTQGLGSEAFF
TRBJ2-1 TRBV11-3 many - TGTGCCAGCAGCCTAGGCTCGCGTCCCTTGAATGAGCAGTTCTTC CASSLGSRPLNEQFF
TRBJ2-3 TRBV20-1 many - TGCAGTGCCCAAAAGGGGGGGGGCACAGATACGCAGTATTTT CSAQKGGGTDTQYF
TRBJ1-2 TRBV27 once TRBD1 TGTGCCAGCAGGACACGGACAGGGGAGTTTGGCCACACCTTC CASRTRTGEFGHTF
TRBJ2-1 TRBV5-1 few - TGCGCCAGCAGCTCCCGACCAGACTCCTACAATGAGCAGTTCTTC CASSSRPDSYNEQFF
TRBJ2-7 TRBV11-2 few TRBD2 TGTGCCAGCAGCTTATTGGGGACTAGCGGCTACGAGCAGTACTTC CASSLLGTSGYEQYF
TRBJ2-1 TRBV9 - TRBD2 TGTGCCAGCAGCCCGTCTAGCGGGAGGGGATATGAGCAGTTCTTC CASSPSSGRGYEQFF
TRBJ1-1 TRBV7-9 many - TGTGCCAGCAGCTTAGCCGGGGAGGGTCCCCCTGAAGCTTTCTTT CASSLAGEGPPEAFF
TRBJ1-2 TRBV12-3/TRBV12-4 few - TGTGCCAGCAGTCCCTCAGACAGGCTTGGCTACACCTTC CASSPSDRLGYTF
TRBJ2-7 TRBV3-1 many TRBD1 TGTGCCAGCAGCTTCCCAGGGGGTAGCGAGCAGTACTTC CASSFPGGSEQYF
TRBJ2-7 TRBV2 many - TGTGCCAGCCCCGGGCCCCAAAGAGAGCAGTACTTC CASPGPQREQYF
TRBJ2-5 TRBV5-4 many TRBD2 TGTGCCAGCAGCTTCGCGGGGGGGTACCAAGAGACCCAGTACTTC CASSFAGGYQETQYF
TRBJ2-1 TRBV5-6 - TRBD2 TGTGCCAGCAGCTTTAGCGGGACTTTCTACAATGAGCAGTTCTTC CASSFSGTFYNEQFF
TRBJ2-7 TRBV30 many - TGTGCCTGGAGTGTTTCGCGACCGCCGTCCCAGCAGTACTTC CAWSVSRPPSQQYF
TRBJ2-1 TRBV9 few - TGTGCCAGCAGCGGGCCCACTACAGAGTCCTACAATGAGCAGTTCTTC CASSGPTTESYNEQFF
TRBJ2-1 TRBV12-3/TRBV12-4 - - TGTGCCAGCAGTACAACCCAATTCCCGATCTTC CASSTTQFPIF
TRBJ1-4 TRBV5-1 - - TGCGCCAGCAGCGCCAAGGGGGGGTATAATGAAAAACTGTTTTTT CASSAKGGYNEKLFF
TRBJ2-3 TRBV7-2 many - TGTGCCAGCAGCCTCCGCGGAAGGACAGATACGCAGTATTTT CASSLRGRTDTQYF
TRBJ2-5 TRBV2 - - TGTGCCAGCAGTGGAGGGCCCGGAGCCCAAGAGACCCAGTACTTC CASSGGPGAQETQYF
TRBJ2-5 TRBV10-1 many TRBD2 TGCGCCAGCAGTGATACAATAGCGGGAGGCATTGAGACCCAGTACTTC CASSDTIAGGIETQYF
TRBJ1-1 TRBV11-2 many TRBD1 TGTGCCAGCAGCTTGGACAGGGGGCAGCGAGCTTTCTTT CASSLDRGQRAFF
TRBJ2-2 TRBV24-1 many TRBD2 TGTGCCACCAGTGCCCTGAGAGGCGGGAGGTCCACCGGGGAGCTGTTTTTT CATSALRGGRSTGELFF
TRBJ1-1 TRBV29-1 few - TGCAGCGTTGAAGTATTCGTTAACACTGAAGCTTTCTTT CSVEVFVNTEAFF
TRBJ2-3 TRBV11-3 few TRBD2 TGTGCCAGCAGCTTAGTTGCACCCCCGGGACTAGCGGGAGGGGGGGGGAGGGATACGCAGTATTTT CASSLVAPPGLAGGGGRDTQYF
TRBJ2-2 TRBV20-1 - - TGCAGTGCTAGCCAAATCCCCGGCACCGGGGAGCTGTTTTTT CSASQIPGTGELFF
TRBJ2-5 TRBV5-6 many - TGTGCCAGCAGCTTGTACCGGGACATCCCGTACCAAGAGACCCAGTACTTC CASSLYRDIPYQETQYF
TRBJ2-7 TRBV28 once TRBD1 TGTGCCAGCAGTTTATTGGTCGTAGGGGGCGCGTACGAGCAGTACTTC CASSLLVVGGAYEQYF
TRBJ2-2 TRBV7-9 few TRBD1 TGTGCCAGCAGCTTAGGGACAGGGGAACCGTTTTTT CASSLGTGEPFF
TRBJ2-1 TRBV10-3 few TRBD2 TGTGCCAGCAGTCCAAGCGGGAGGGGTCTGTTCTTC CASSPSGRGLFF
TRBJ1-1 TRBV24-1 - - TGTGCCACCAGTGATCCTCTGGGGACTGAAGCTTTCTTT CATSDPLGTEAFF
TRBJ2-5 TRBV29-1 many - TGCAGCGTTCGGGAGGGGGCGCGAGAGACCCAGTACTTC CSVREGARETQYF
TRBJ1-3 TRBV6-5 - - TGTGCCAGCAGTTACGGCATCTCTGGAAACACCATATATTTT CASSYGISGNTIYF
TRBJ1-1 TRBV7-9 few TRBD1 TGTGCCAGCAGCTTAGTGCAGGGGGCTTCTGAAGCTTTCTTT CASSLVQGASEAFF
TRBJ2-5 TRBV6-1 many - TGTGCCAGCAGTTCCAGAATTGGGGAGACCCAGTACTTC CASSSRIGETQYF
TRBJ2-5 TRBV12-3/TRBV12-4 - - TGTGCCAGCAGTTCCGGGACTCCCTACCAAGAGACCCAGTACTTC CASSSGTPYQETQYF
TRBJ2-3 TRBV7-8 many - TGTGCCAGCAGCGAGCCCCAGGGAGCGGATACGCAGTATTTT CASSEPQGADTQYF
TRBJ2-1 TRBV5-1 many TRBD2 TGCGCCAGCAGCCGACAGCGGGGAGCCCAGGATGAGCAGTTCTTC CASSRQRGAQDEQFF
TRBJ2-1 TRBV5-6 many - TGTGCCAGTAATACATGGGGGATATACAATGAGCAGTTCTTC CASNTWGIYNEQFF
TRBJ1-2 TRBV28 few - TGTGCCAGCAGTACCCGGATGCACTACACCTTC CASSTRMHYTF
TRBJ1-5 TRBV6-2/TRBV6-3 many - TGTGCCAGCAGTACGGGGGCACTTAGCAATCAGCCCCAGCATTTT CASSTGALSNQPQHF
TRBJ2-3 TRBV5-4 - - TGTGCCAGCAGATCCGGGACTCTAAAAGATACGCAGTATTTT CASRSGTLKDTQYF
TRBJ2-3 TRBV12-5 many TRBD2 TGTGCTAGCTCACTACCGGGACTAGGCACAGATACGCAGTATTTT CASSLPGLGTDTQYF
TRBJ1-5 TRBV2 many - TGTGCCAGCACCCCCGTAGGGGGAGGGGAACAGCCCCAGCATTTT CASTPVGGGEQPQHF
TRBJ2-1 TRBV20-1 - TRBD2 TGCAGTGCCCCAAGACGGGGGGGAGGCGTTTCCTACAATGAGCAGTTCTTC CSAPRRGGGVSYNEQFF
TRBJ2-7 TRBV28 many TRBD2 TGTGCAGCCGGGCGGGAGCCCGAGCAGTACTTC CAAGREPEQYF
TRBJ2-6 TRBV5-6 - TRBD1 TGTGCCAGCAGCTTTCCGGACAGGGCCGGGGCCAACGTCCTGACTTTC CASSFPDRAGANVLTF
TRBJ2-3 TRBV7-9 many - TGTGCCAGCAGCTTAGTTCAGGCCGCAGATACGCAGTATTTT CASSLVQAADTQYF
TRBJ2-7 TRBV5-1 - - TGCGCCAGCAGCTTGGATCCAGCAATAGCCTACGAGCAGTACTTC CASSLDPAIAYEQYF
TRBJ2-3 TRBV3-1 - - TGTGCCAGCAGTCCGGTCCACAGCACAGATACGCAGTATTTT CASSPVHSTDTQYF
TRBJ2-1 TRBV10-1 - - TGCGCCAGCAGTGAGTCGGGCGGGCTCAACAATGAGCAGTTCTTC CASSESGGLNNEQFF
TRBJ1-1 TRBV20-1 - TRBD1 TGCAGTGCTAGTACAGGGACAGTCACTGAAGCTTTCTTT CSASTGTVTEAFF